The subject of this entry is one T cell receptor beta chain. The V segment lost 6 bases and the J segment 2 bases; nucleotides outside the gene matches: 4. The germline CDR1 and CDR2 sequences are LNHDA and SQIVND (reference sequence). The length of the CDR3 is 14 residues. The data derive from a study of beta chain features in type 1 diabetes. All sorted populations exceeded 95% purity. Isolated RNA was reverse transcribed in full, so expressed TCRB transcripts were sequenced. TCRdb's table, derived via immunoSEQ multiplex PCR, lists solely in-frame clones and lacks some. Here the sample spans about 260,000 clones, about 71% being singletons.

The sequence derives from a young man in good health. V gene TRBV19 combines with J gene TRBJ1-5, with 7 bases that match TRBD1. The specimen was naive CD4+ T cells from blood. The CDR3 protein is CASSNTGGNQPQHF. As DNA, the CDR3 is TGTGCCAGTAGCAACACAGGGGGCAATCAGCCCCAGCATTTT. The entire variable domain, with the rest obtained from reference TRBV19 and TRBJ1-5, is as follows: DGGITQSPKYLFRKEGQNVTLSCEQNLNHDAMYWYRQDPGQGLRLIYYSQIVNDFQKGDIAEGYSVSREKKESFPLTVTSAQKNPTAFYLCASSNTGGNQPQHFGDGTRLSIL.